This T cell receptor beta chain was recovered during a study of blood T cells in healthy people across ages. Overall study context: Using template switching, researchers captured about one barcoded beta molecule for each two T cells.

This clonotype was detected a few times. A sample-barcoded 5' primer and a J-beta primer mix were used in a second PCR of about 7 to 12 cycles. With 12 random nucleotides, a template-switch adaptor tagged each individual cDNA molecule. Individual samples furnished no less than 3 million CDR3-containing paired-end reads apiece. One entry per CDR3 protein results from TCRdb running MiXCR on the 5' RACE reads. The sample carries about 1.8 million distinct CDR3 sequences, about 49% recorded once. This CDR3 is built from 14 residues. V lost 7 bases, J lost 7 bases, and 9 bases stayed unmatched. Per the germline V gene, CDR1 is MNHEY and CDR2 is SVGEGT. Every sample had a minimum of 6.5 million PBMCs isolated.

The rearrangement links TRBV6-2 or TRBV6-3 to TRBJ2-1, with 8 bases fitting TRBD2. The sequencing sample was made of blood. This clonotype was sampled from a woman between 40 and 50 years old in good health. This CDR3 reads CASKGSGEGNEQFF. The CDR3 DNA is TGTGCCAGCAAAGGTAGCGGGGAGGGTAATGAGCAGTTCTTC.